This note documents a single TCR beta chain sequence. The data originate from a study of blood T cell repertoires in COVID-19. Study details: In each case, the material was cDNA or gDNA derived from T cells, B-cell-depleted T cells, or PBMCs.

Authors' processing steps: How many nucleated cells were present was estimated from reference gene primer amplification. Some clones are missing from TCRdb's copy, which holds only in-frame ones; the method was immunoSEQ multiplex PCR. That table supplies the V and J calls and clone size; D and trimming were determined from the DNA. This table holds a few hundred thousand clones, approximately 81% found once. This TCR was recovered from a woman in her late teens or twenties with acute or convalescent COVID-19. The material sequenced was peripheral blood.

CDR3 bases: TGTGCCAGCAGAACGACTAGCGGTTTTACAGATACGCAGTATTTT. Its protein product is CASRTTSGFTDTQYF. V gene TRBV2 combines with J gene TRBJ2-3; 9 bases align to TRBD2. This CDR3 spans 15 amino acids. After removal of 6 bases from V and 3 bases from J, the junction contained 7 bases not matched to a gene. The germline gives CDR1 SNHLY, CDR2 FYNNEI. The full variable domain, with the rest looked up from reference TRBV2 and TRBJ2-3, is EPEVTQTPSHQVTQMGQEVILRCVPISNHLYFYWYRQILGQKVEFLVSFYNNEISEKSEIFDDQFSVERPDGSNFTLKIRSTKLEDSAMYFCASRTTSGFTDTQYFGPGTRLTVL.